Presented here are 24 T cell receptor beta chains from one specimen sequenced in a study of sequential checkpoint blockade in melanoma. Assay used: immunoSEQ multiplex PCR; TCRdb lists only in-frame clones, some missing. The data show tens of thousands of clones, around nine tenths seen once. Treatment in this sample: randomized to nivolumab then ipilimumab (arm A) or the reverse (arm B). Source: CD8+ T cells sorted from blood (inferred from file names), taken from a patient given nivolumab and ipilimumab in sequence. These receptors all come from a human donor with melanoma.

This clone appeared a single time. The V call is TRBV30, the J call TRBJ2-3; D uncertain. The CDR3 has 12 residues. The ends were cut back, 0 bases at V and 2 bases at J, with 3 bases in the middle. In germline, CDR1 is GTSNPN, CDR2 SVGIG (reference sequence). The CDR3 loop reads CAWSVLTDTQYF. CDR3 coding DNA: TGTGCCTGGAGTGTTCTCACAGATACGCAGTATTTT. The entire variable domain, with the rest obtained from reference TRBV30 and TRBJ2-3, is as follows: SQTIHQWPATLVQPVGSPLSLECTVEGTSNPNLYWYRQAAGRGLQLLFYSVGIGQISSEVPQNLSASRPQDRQFILSSKKLLLSDSGFYLCAWSVLTDTQYFGPGTRLTVL.

In its sample, this clone ranks as medium-sized. The V call is TRBV9, the J call TRBJ1-3, with 8 bases identical to TRBD1. The V gene's germline CDR1 is SGDLS and CDR2 YYNGEE. CDR3 length equals 17 residues. The V gene end was trimmed by 3 bases and the J gene end by 0 bases; junction bases not matched to a gene: 8. CDR3 sequence: CASSGGADRGSGNTIYF. In nucleotides, the CDR3 is TGTGCCAGCAGCGGTGGAGCCGACAGGGGCTCTGGAAACACCATATATTTT.

This rearrangement joins TRBV19 to TRBJ1-3, with D maybe TRBD1 (6 bases). Deletions cut 5 bases from V and 0 bases from J, with 11 bases between. The CDR3 is 15 residues long. Germline CDR1 LNHDA, CDR2 SQIVND (reference sequence). In DNA form, the CDR3 reads TGTGCCAGTAGTTATGGACAGTACTCTGGAAACACCATATATTTT. It encodes CASSYGQYSGNTIYF. The whole variable domain, remainder taken from reference TRBV19 and TRBJ1-3, is DGGITQSPKYLFRKEGQNVTLSCEQNLNHDAMYWYRQDPGQGLRLIYYSQIVNDFQKGDIAEGYSVSREKKESFPLTVTSAQKNPTAFYLCASSYGQYSGNTIYFGEGSWLTVV.

The genes are TRBV2 and TRBJ1-1, with D unclear. The germline CDR1 and CDR2 sequences are SNHLY and FYNNEI. V lost 6 bases to trimming and J lost 0 bases, with 8 bases between them. The CDR3 runs to 13 residues. CDR3 protein: CASRGRMNTEAFF. The DNA for the CDR3 is TGTGCCAGCAGGGGCCGGATGAACACTGAAGCTTTCTTT. Variable domain in full (rest from reference TRBV2 and TRBJ1-1): EPEVTQTPSHQVTQMGQEVILRCVPISNHLYFYWYRQILGQKVEFLVSFYNNEISEKSEIFDDQFSVERPDGSNFTLKIRSTKLEDSAMYFCASRGRMNTEAFFGQGTRLTVV.

The CDR3 nucleotides read TGTGCCAGCAGCCATTCGGGGTACATGAACACTGAAGCTTTCTTT. It yields the protein CASSHSGYMNTEAFF. The gene calls are TRBV6-5 and TRBJ1-1; D gene uncertain. The germline V gene encodes CDR1 MNHEY and CDR2 SVGAGI. Trimming shortened V by 6 bases and J by 0 bases, and 14 bases separated the two germline ends. The CDR3 contains 15 residues.

The chain joins TRBV30 to TRBJ1-4, with D unresolved. V shed 4 bases and J shed 5 bases, with 5 bases lying between them. The germline V gene encodes CDR1 GTSNPN and CDR2 SVGIG (reference sequence). The length of the CDR3 is 11 residues. CDR3 in amino acids: CAWTLNEKLFF. CDR3 coding DNA: TGTGCCTGGACGTTAAATGAAAAACTGTTTTTT.

This clone was counted once. CDR3 region: CSVEIADSNQPQHF. The CDR3 region has the DNA TGCAGCGTTGAAATCGCAGATAGCAATCAGCCCCAGCATTTT. V usage is TRBV29-1 and J usage is TRBJ1-5; D is unresolved. The CDR3 is made up of 14 amino acids. V was trimmed by 2 bases and J by 0 bases, leaving 8 bases between them. Per germline, CDR1 SQVTM and CDR2 ANQGSEA.

This clone appeared a few times. The chain couples TRBV28 to TRBJ1-3, with D perhaps matching TRBD1 (6 bases). This CDR3 comprises 14 residues. V was trimmed by 4 bases and J by 4 bases, leaving 11 bases between them. Germline V gene data show CDR1 as MDHEN and CDR2 as SYDVKM. CDR3 nucleotides: TGTGCCAGCAGTTACAGGGTGTCGGGAAACACCATATATTTT. Translating it yields CASSYRVSGNTIYF.

This clone was counted a single time. The chain employs TRBV5-5 and TRBJ2-1; TRBD2 agrees at 10 bases. The CDR3 has 17 amino acids. CDR1 is SGHKS and CDR2 is YYEKEE in the germline V gene (reference sequence). Trimming took 0 bases from V and 0 from J; bases not matched to a gene: 3. The CDR3 DNA is TGTGCCAGCAGCTTGGCTAGCGGGAGACTCTCCTACAATGAGCAGTTCTTC. Amino acids: CASSLASGRLSYNEQFF.

The chain joins TRBV7-9 to TRBJ2-3; possibly TRBD1 for D (5 bases). The V and J ends lost 5 bases and 1 base respectively, with 13 bases between them. The germline V gene has CDR1 SEHNR and CDR2 FQNEAQ (reference sequence). The CDR3 extends over 15 amino acids. As DNA, the CDR3 is TGTGCCAGCAGCCCAGGGCTAGGAGGCACAGATACGCAGTATTTT. Protein sequence: CASSPGLGGTDTQYF.

The chain uses TRBV18 and TRBJ2-5; TRBD2 agrees at 8 bases. The CDR3 sequence is 14 residues long. Germline lookup yields CDR1 KGHSH and CDR2 LQKENI. The junction had 0 bases not matched to a gene; V was cut back by 2 bases and J by 1 base. The CDR3 DNA reads as TGTGCCAGCTCACCAACTAGCGGCCAAGAGACCCAGTACTTC. It is translated as CASSPTSGQETQYF.

The J gene is TRBJ2-7, the V gene TRBV4-1; possible D gene TRBD2, 6 bases. The germline V gene encodes CDR1 MGHRA and CDR2 YSYEKL. CDR3 length: 15 residues. Trimming removed 3 bases from V and 7 bases from J, with 19 bases in between. The CDR3 DNA sequence: TGCGCCAGCAGCCACGGCCAGGGCGCCGGGGGAGAGCAGTACTTC. Residues: CASSHGQGAGGEQYF.

The chain uses TRBV9 and TRBJ1-2, with D tentatively TRBD1 (6 bases). V was cut by 0 bases and J by 4 bases, with 19 bases left in between. Germline loops: CDR1 SGDLS, CDR2 YYNGEE. The CDR3 has 17 residues. CDR3 region: CASSVDGDNPGTYGYTF. The CDR3, as DNA: TGTGCCAGCAGCGTAGATGGGGACAATCCCGGGACCTATGGCTACACCTTC.

The chain combines TRBV9 with TRBJ2-1, with TRBD2 as a possible D gene (5 bases). The ends were cut back, 0 bases at V and 8 bases at J, with 18 bases in the middle. Germline V gene lookup returns CDR1 SGDLS and CDR2 YYNGEE. CDR3 length equals 16 residues. The CDR3 coding sequence is TGTGCCAGCAGCGTAGGTTCTGTTGAGAGGGTCCATGAGCAGTTCTTC. Encoded protein: CASSVGSVERVHEQFF.

This chain joins TRBV7-9 and TRBJ2-7; 8 bases agree with TRBD1. Germline V gives CDR1 SEHNR, CDR2 FQNEAQ (reference sequence). The V gene end was trimmed by 1 base and the J gene end by 6 bases; junction bases not matched to a gene: 2. This CDR3 has 13 residues. For the CDR3, the DNA is TGTGCCAGCAGCTTAGACAGGGGGAGCGAGCAGTACGTC. Its protein product is CASSLDRGSEQYV.

V is TRBV27 and J is TRBJ2-1, with a possible D match to TRBD1 (6 bases). Germline V CDR1 and CDR2: MNHEY, SMNVEV (reference sequence). V dropped 2 bases and J dropped 2 bases, with 16 bases sitting between them. There are 17 residues in the CDR3. The CDR3 DNA is TGTGCCAGCAGTTTAACGTACAGGGCGCATCCCTACAATGAGCAGTTCTTC. It is translated as CASSLTYRAHPYNEQFF.

The genes are TRBV29-1 and TRBJ1-2; TRBD1 is a possible D gene (5 bases). Trimming left V 0 bases short and J 8 bases short, with 13 bases between. This CDR3 region has 13 residues. Germline V lookup: CDR1 SQVTM, CDR2 ANQGSEA. The CDR3 reads CSVEEGQGQGYTF. The CDR3, as DNA: TGCAGCGTTGAAGAGGGGCAGGGTCAAGGCTACACCTTC.

This chain joins TRBV7-9 and TRBJ2-7, with D possibly matching TRBD1 (6 bases). From germline, CDR1 is SEHNR and CDR2 FQNEAQ (reference sequence). Trimming left V 5 bases short and J 1 base short, with 18 bases between. This CDR3 is built from 16 residues. The CDR3 loop is CASSDVVDSQSYEQYF. The CDR3 DNA sequence: TGTGCCAGCAGCGATGTTGTGGACAGTCAGTCCTACGAGCAGTACTTC.

J is TRBJ2-2 and V is TRBV7-9; 8 nucleotides match TRBD1. The CDR3 extends over 16 amino acids. Germline V gene data show CDR1 as SEHNR and CDR2 as FQNEAQ (reference sequence). V was clipped by 7 bases and J by 2 bases; unmatched bases: 9. CDR3 nucleotide sequence: TGTGCCAGCACCTCCCCCGACAGGGGAAACACCGGGGAGCTGTTTTTT. This translates into CASTSPDRGNTGELFF.

The chain joins TRBV9 to TRBJ2-2; 12 nucleotides agree with TRBD2. CDR3 size: 16 residues. From germline, CDR1 is SGDLS and CDR2 YYNGEE. The V and J ends lost 0 bases and 4 bases, in that order; junction bases with no gene match: 1. CDR3 region: CASSVGTSGATGELFF. The CDR3 DNA sequence: TGTGCCAGCAGCGTAGGGACTAGCGGGGCCACCGGGGAGCTGTTTTTT.

The rearrangement links TRBV7-9 to TRBJ2-5; weak D call: TRBD1 (5 bases). The V end lost 5 bases, the J end lost 3 bases, and 13 bases lay between the germline ends. Per the germline V gene, CDR1 is SEHNR and CDR2 is FQNEAQ (reference sequence). CDR3 length: 14 residues. This CDR3 reads CASSTATEKETQYF. CDR3 in DNA: TGTGCCAGCAGCACAGCGACAGAGAAAGAGACCCAGTACTTC.

The rearrangement uses TRBV19 and TRBJ1-1; no clear D gene. Trimming cost V 1 base and J 4 bases, with 4 bases left between them. Germline V gene sequence: CDR1 LNHDA, CDR2 SQIVND (reference sequence). The CDR3 has 12 amino acids. DNA of the CDR3: TGTGCCAGTAGTATAGGGGCCACTGAAGCTTTCTTT. This codes for CASSIGATEAFF.

The J gene is TRBJ2-1, the V gene TRBV27, with D possibly being TRBD2 (7 bases). Trimming pared 5 bases from V and 2 bases from J, leaving 13 bases between. Germline V CDR1 and CDR2: MNHEY, SMNVEV (reference sequence). The CDR3 runs to 15 residues. The CDR3 protein is CASSAGASTYNEQFF. For the CDR3, the DNA is TGTGCCAGCAGTGCGGGGGCCTCCACCTACAATGAGCAGTTCTTC.

The rearrangement links TRBV7-3 to TRBJ2-3, with 7 bases aligning to TRBD2. With V trimmed by 0 bases and J by 0 bases, 0 bases remained unmatched. The CDR3 contains 15 residues. Germline-derived CDR1 and CDR2 are SGHTA and FQGTGA. The CDR3 sequence: CASSLTGGSTDTQYF. CDR3 nucleotide sequence: TGTGCCAGCAGCTTAACGGGAGGGAGCACAGATACGCAGTATTTT.